What follows are 24 T cell receptor beta chains derived from one specimen sequenced in a study of CD8+CD57+ T cells in acquired aplastic anemia (dated by TCRdb to the late 2010s). TCRdb names Illumina HiSeq 2000 as the instrument used. TCR beta VDJ combination and CDR3 sequence profiling used genomic DNA as the template. The public reads were quality trimmed at Q25 with fastp and then assembled into clones with MiXCR by TCRdb, keeping productive beta chains. Entries are consolidated by CDR3 protein sequence, retaining the most common genes and DNA. This sample holds 65,000 to 85,000 distinct CDR3 sequences; almost 55% were observed only once. Clones ranked in the top ten supply roughly 8% of the sample. The material sequenced was sorted CD4+, CD8+, or CD8+CD57+ T cells (not recorded which) from PBMCs. The source of these receptors is a human donor in good health, serving as a control.

This sequence joins TRBV20-1 and TRBJ1-2, with TRBD1 matching over 7 bases. The germline gives CDR1 DFQATT, CDR2 SNEGSKA (reference sequence). This CDR3 is built from 12 residues. The V gene end was trimmed by 6 bases and the J gene end by 7 bases; junction bases not matched to a gene: 8. The CDR3 spells CSAEGGLVGYTF. The DNA for the CDR3 is TGCAGTGCAGAAGGGGGCTTGGTTGGCTACACCTTC.

This clonotype is classed as medium-sized. This chain joins TRBV2 and TRBJ2-7; 7 positions agree with TRBD1. CDR3 length: 10 amino acids. The germline CDR1 and CDR2 sequences are SNHLY and FYNNEI. Losses at the gene ends were 9 bases for V and 6 bases for J; bases not matched to a gene: 2. The CDR3 bases are TGTGCCAGTACAGGGGTCGAGCAGTACTTC. Amino acid sequence: CASTGVEQYF.

V is TRBV7-2 and J is TRBJ2-7; D is unclear. V lost 1 base and J lost 0, with 7 bases in between. Germline values: CDR1 SGHTA, CDR2 FQGNSA. The CDR3 is 14 residues long. CDR3 residues: CASSLERSSYEQYF. The CDR3 DNA follows: TGTGCCAGCAGCTTAGAGAGAAGCTCCTACGAGCAGTACTTC.

This clonotype was detected ten times or more. The chain is built from TRBV4-1 and TRBJ2-2; D unclear. V was shortened by 0 bases and J by 1 base, with 6 bases between the two germline ends. CDR1 and CDR2 from the germline V gene are MGHRA and YSYEKL. The CDR3 spans 15 residues. The CDR3 is CASSQDGRNTGELFF. The CDR3 DNA follows: TGCGCCAGCAGCCAAGATGGCAGGAACACCGGGGAGCTGTTTTTT.

This clonotype appeared many times. The chain is built from TRBV6-1 and TRBJ2-7; D is unclear. Germline V gene lookup returns CDR1 MNHNS and CDR2 SASEGT. V was pared by 2 bases and J by 3 bases, with 8 bases between. CDR3 length equals 13 residues. The DNA for the CDR3 is TGTGCCAGCAGTGAATTGTTAATCTACGAGCAGTACTTC. It is translated as CASSELLIYEQYF.

In its sample, this clonotype was seen many times. The chain is built from TRBV2 and TRBJ1-1; no firm D call. V was clipped by 6 bases and J by 11 bases, with 13 bases between them. Germline V CDR1 and CDR2: SNHLY, FYNNEI. The CDR3 totals 11 residues. Here the CDR3 DNA reads TGTGCCAGCAGGATCCCCGGCGGGGCTTTCTTT. Translating gives CASRIPGGAFF.

The rearrangement joins TRBV12-3 or TRBV12-4 to TRBJ1-6, with TRBD1 as a possible D gene (5 bases). Trimming cost V 2 bases and J 11 bases, with 16 bases left between them. The CDR3 runs to 15 residues. The DNA for the CDR3 is TGTGCCAGCAGTTTAAGTAGGGAATTACAGGCACCCCTCCACTTT. It translates to CASSLSRELQAPLHF.

V is TRBV15 and J is TRBJ2-7; no definite D call. CDR3 size: 12 residues. CDR1 is LNHNV, CDR2 YYDKDF, per germline (reference sequence). V was trimmed by 9 bases and J by 4 bases, leaving 13 bases between them. The CDR3 sequence: CATGDPAYEQYF. The CDR3 nucleotides are TGTGCCACTGGAGACCCCGCTTACGAGCAGTACTTC.

This clonotype occurred many times. This chain links TRBV24-1 with TRBJ2-3; D is unresolved. Germline V lookup: CDR1 KGHDR, CDR2 SFDVKD. Trimming left V 9 bases short and J 0 bases short, with 15 bases between. This CDR3 spans 15 amino acids. CDR3 residues: CATRPGDFSTDTQYF. The CDR3 nucleotides are TGTGCCACCCGACCGGGTGACTTTAGCACAGATACGCAGTATTTT.

Of note for this clonotype: A clone one base away is much larger, so this may be a read error. The chain joins TRBV3-1 to TRBJ2-1; 13 nucleotides match TRBD2. Germline V gene lookup returns CDR1 LGHDT and CDR2 YNNKEL (reference sequence). The CDR3 sequence is 16 residues long. V shed 2 bases and J 6 bases; nucleotides not matched to a gene: 4. CDR3 protein: CASSQRTSGGANEQFF. CDR3 DNA sequence: TGTGCCAGCAGCCAACGTACTAGCGGGGGGGCCAATGAGCAGTTCTTC.

This clonotype came up a few times. The V and J genes are TRBV9 and TRBJ2-1, with TRBD2 identical over 12 bases. V lost 3 bases and J lost 6; bases outside the gene matches: 4. Germline loops: CDR1 SGDLS, CDR2 YYNGEE. The CDR3 loop spans 15 amino acids. CDR3 coding DNA: TGTGCCAGCAGCGAGACTAGCGGGGGTCGCAATGAGCAGTTCTTC. Amino acids: CASSETSGGRNEQFF.

V gene TRBV29-1 combines with J gene TRBJ2-5; unclear D gene. This CDR3 contains 9 residues. Germline V gene data show CDR1 as SQVTM and CDR2 as ANQGSEA. V was trimmed by 7 bases and J by 5 bases, leaving 5 bases between them. CDR3 bases: TGCAGCGCCGGGGAGACCCAGTACTTC. Amino acids: CSAGETQYF.

The chain carries TRBV10-3 and TRBJ2-7, with 9 nucleotides matching TRBD1. V was clipped by 0 bases and J by 6 bases; unmatched bases: 6. The V gene's germline CDR1 is ENHRY and CDR2 SYGVKD. This CDR3 is built from 15 residues. The CDR3 DNA reads TGTGCCATCAGTGAGTCGGGGGGACAGGGCTCCGAGCAGTACTTC. It is translated as CAISESGGQGSEQYF.

The V gene is TRBV20-1, the J gene TRBJ2-1, with TRBD2 as a possible D gene (5 bases). The CDR3 sequence is 13 residues long. Germline V gene lookup returns CDR1 DFQATT and CDR2 SNEGSKA (reference sequence). V shed 5 bases and J shed 0 bases, with 8 bases lying between them. The chain's CDR3 is CSAEGYSYNEQFF. The CDR3 nucleotides are TGCAGTGCTGAGGGCTACTCCTACAATGAGCAGTTCTTC.

In regard to this clonotype: This is likely a read error, given that the CDR3 carries no conserved phenylalanine or tryptophan at its end. This sequence joins TRBV6-4 and TRBJ1-1; 7 bases are a match to TRBD1. J lost 5 bases, V lost 1 base, and 10 bases had no gene match. CDR3 length: 16 amino acids. CDR1 and CDR2 from the germline V gene are MRHNA and SNTAGT. The CDR3 DNA sequence: TGTGCCAGCAGTGACTTTCGGGCAGGGGGTCGTACTGAAGCTTTCCTT. Protein sequence: CASSDFRAGGRTEAFL.

This clonotype was observed many times. The chain links TRBV12-3 or TRBV12-4 to TRBJ2-2; perhaps TRBD2 as D (6 bases). Trimming shortened V by 2 bases and J by 4 bases, and 14 bases separated the two germline ends. The CDR3 contains 16 residues. The CDR3 region has the DNA TGTGCCAGCAGTTTATCCGCACTAGCCATCACCGGGGAGCTGTTTTTT. Its protein is CASSLSALAITGELFF.

This chain joins TRBV20-1 and TRBJ2-2; D is undetermined. CDR3 length: 14 amino acids. Per germline, CDR1 DFQATT and CDR2 SNEGSKA (reference sequence). V lost 3 bases and J lost 5, with 13 bases in between. Here the CDR3 DNA reads TGCAGTGCTAGCCTACAGCGTTCGACCGGGGAGCTGTTTTTT. This codes for CSASLQRSTGELFF.

This clonotype came up many times. CDR3 nucleotides: TGTGCCAGCAGCTTACTCCTATCTTCCTACGAGCAGTACTTC. Amino acids: CASSLLLSSYEQYF. The chain is built from TRBV7-2 and TRBJ2-7; D is unresolved. There are 14 residues in the CDR3. The germline CDR1 and CDR2 sequences are SGHTA and FQGNSA. With 2 bases removed from V and 1 base from J, the gap between germline ends came to 9 bases.

The chain has TRBV25-1 and TRBJ1-3; D not certain. V shed 5 bases and J shed 0 bases, with 8 bases lying between them. CDR3 length: 14 residues. The germline V gene encodes CDR1 MGHDK and CDR2 SYGVNS. CDR3 residues: CASSSPHSGNTIYF. The CDR3 region has the DNA TGTGCCAGCAGTTCACCCCACTCTGGAAACACCATATATTTT.

Notes on this clonotype: At one of its ends the junction is not consistent with the germline gene, which may arise from a read error. The genes are TRBV7-8 and TRBJ1-2, with 7 bases lining up with TRBD1. This CDR3 has 15 amino acids. Germline values: CDR1 SGHVS, CDR2 FQNEAQ. The DNA for the CDR3 is TGTGCCAGCAGCTCCTCGACAGGGACCCTTTATGGCTACGCCTTC. Translating it yields CASSSSTGTLYGYAF.

With respect to this clonotype: One end of the junction varies from germline; a read error may be responsible. The chain employs TRBV7-7 and TRBJ1-1; D perhaps matches TRBD1 (5 bases). The CDR3 sequence is 13 residues long. The germline V gene has CDR1 SSHAT and CDR2 FNYEAQ (reference sequence). CDR3 coding DNA: TGTGCTAGCAGCTTAGACAGTAACACTGAAGCTTTCTTT. This sequence encodes CASSLDSNTEAFF.

There are many counts of this clonotype. The chain has TRBV5-4 and TRBJ2-1, with 15 positions matching TRBD2. There are 16 residues in the CDR3. J gave up 7 bases and V 2 bases, and 4 bases lay outside the gene matches. Germline-derived CDR1 and CDR2 are SGHNT and YYREEE (reference sequence). In nucleotides, the CDR3 is TGTGCCAGCAGCTTAGGACTAGCGGGGGGGCCGAATGAGCAGTTCTTC. Translated: CASSLGLAGGPNEQFF.

The chain combines TRBV12-3 or TRBV12-4 with TRBJ2-2; D is unclear. V was shortened by 2 bases and J by 0 bases, with 7 bases between the two germline ends. The CDR3 has 15 amino acids. Here the CDR3 DNA reads TGTGCCAGCAGTTTACTCGCGGCGAACACCGGGGAGCTGTTTTTT. Its protein is CASSLLAANTGELFF.

V and J are TRBV2 and TRBJ2-2; a weak D match, TRBD1 (6 bases). Per the germline V gene, CDR1 is SNHLY and CDR2 is FYNNEI. CDR3 length: 15 amino acids. Trimming cost V 3 bases and J 2 bases, with 10 bases left between them. The CDR3 loop is CASSDWGRNTGELFF. DNA for the CDR3: TGTGCCAGCAGTGATTGGGGGCGCAACACCGGGGAGCTGTTTTTT.